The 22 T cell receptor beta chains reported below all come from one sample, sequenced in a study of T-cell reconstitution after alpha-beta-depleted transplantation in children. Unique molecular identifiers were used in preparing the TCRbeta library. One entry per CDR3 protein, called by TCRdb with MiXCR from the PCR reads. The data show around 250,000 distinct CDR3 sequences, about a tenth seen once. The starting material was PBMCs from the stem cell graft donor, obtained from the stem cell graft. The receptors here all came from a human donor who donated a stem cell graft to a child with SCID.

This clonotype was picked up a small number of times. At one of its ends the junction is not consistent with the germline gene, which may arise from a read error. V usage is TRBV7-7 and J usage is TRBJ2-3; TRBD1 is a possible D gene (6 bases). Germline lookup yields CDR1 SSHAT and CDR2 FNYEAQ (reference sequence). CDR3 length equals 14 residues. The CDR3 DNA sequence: TGTGCTAGCAGCCCCGAGGGGGTGGCAGATACGCAGTATTTT. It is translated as CASSPEGVADTQYF. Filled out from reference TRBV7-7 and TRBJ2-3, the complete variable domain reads GAGVSQSPRYKVTKRGQDVTLRCDPISSHATLYWYQQALGQGPEFLTYFNYEAQPDKSGLPSDRFSAERPEGSISTLTIQRTEQRDSAMYRCASSPEGVADTQYFGPGTRLTVL.

The CDR3 loop reads CASSLVSGTGWGFNEQFF. The CDR3 DNA is TGCGCCAGCAGCTTGGTGTCTGGGACAGGGTGGGGTTTCAATGAGCAGTTCTTC. The chain couples TRBV5-1 to TRBJ2-1; 9 positions match TRBD1. The germline gives CDR1 SGHRS, CDR2 YFSETQ. The length of the CDR3 is 18 residues. The V segment lost 0 bases and the J segment 6 bases; nucleotides outside the gene matches: 13.

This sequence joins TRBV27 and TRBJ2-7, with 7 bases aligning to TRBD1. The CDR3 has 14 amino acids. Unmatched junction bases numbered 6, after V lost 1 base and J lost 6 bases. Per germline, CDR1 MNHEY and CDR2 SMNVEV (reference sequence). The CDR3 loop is CASSLWDRLSEQYF. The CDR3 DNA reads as TGTGCCAGCAGTTTATGGGACAGACTCAGCGAGCAGTACTTC.

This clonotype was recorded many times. The DNA for the CDR3 is TGTGCCAGCAGCTTGAGAGTCACCGGGGAGCTGTTTTTT. Its translation is CASSLRVTGELFF. This chain connects TRBV9 to TRBJ2-2; D is ambiguous. V was cut by 4 bases and J by 4 bases, with 8 bases left in between. This CDR3 is 13 amino acids long. CDR1 and CDR2 from the germline V gene are SGDLS and YYNGEE. The full variable domain, its missing parts supplied by reference TRBV9 and TRBJ2-2, is DSGVTQTPKHLITATGQRVTLRCSPRSGDLSVYWYQQSLDQGLQFLIQYYNGEERAKGNILERFSAQQFPDLHSELNLSSLELGDSALYFCASSLRVTGELFFGEGSRLTVL.

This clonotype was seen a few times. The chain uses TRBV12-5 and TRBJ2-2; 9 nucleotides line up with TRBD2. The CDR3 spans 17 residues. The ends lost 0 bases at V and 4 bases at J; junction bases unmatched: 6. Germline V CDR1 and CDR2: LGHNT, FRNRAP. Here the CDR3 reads CASGLVALAGTTGELFF. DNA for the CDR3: TGTGCTAGTGGTTTGGTAGCTCTAGCGGGGACCACCGGGGAGCTGTTTTTT. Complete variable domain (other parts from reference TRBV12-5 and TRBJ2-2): DARVTQTPRHKVTEMGQEVTMRCQPILGHNTVFWYRQTMMQGLELLAYFRNRAPLDDSGMPKDRFSAEMPDATLATLKIQPSEPRDSAVYFCASGLVALAGTTGELFFGEGSRLTVL.

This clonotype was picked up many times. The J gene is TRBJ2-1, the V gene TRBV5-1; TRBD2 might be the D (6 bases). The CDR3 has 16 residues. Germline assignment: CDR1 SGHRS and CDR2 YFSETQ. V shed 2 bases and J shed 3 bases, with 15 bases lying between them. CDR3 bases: TGCGCCAGCAGCTTCGGGATCAGCGGGTACTACAATGAGCAGTTCTTC. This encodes CASSFGISGYYNEQFF.

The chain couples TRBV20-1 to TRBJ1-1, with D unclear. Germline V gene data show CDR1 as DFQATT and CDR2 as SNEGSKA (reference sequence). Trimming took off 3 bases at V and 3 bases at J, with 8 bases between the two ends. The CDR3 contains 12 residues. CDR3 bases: TGCAGTGCTAGTATCCGGGACACTGAAGCTTTCTTT. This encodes CSASIRDTEAFF.

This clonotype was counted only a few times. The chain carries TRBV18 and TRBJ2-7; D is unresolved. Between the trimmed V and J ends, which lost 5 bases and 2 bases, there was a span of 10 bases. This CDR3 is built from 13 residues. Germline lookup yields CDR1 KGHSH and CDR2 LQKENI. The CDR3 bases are TGTGCCAGCTCAGAGGTAGAAGCCTACGAGCAGTACTTC. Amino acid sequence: CASSEVEAYEQYF. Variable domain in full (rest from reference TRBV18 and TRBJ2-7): NAGVMQNPRHLVRRRGQEARLRCSPMKGHSHVYWYRQLPEEGLKFMVYLQKENIIDESGMPKERFSAEFPKEGPSILRIQQVVRGDSAAYFCASSEVEAYEQYFGPGTRLTVT.

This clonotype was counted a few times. As DNA, the CDR3 is TGCAGTGCTAGGGGGGAAGGCGCCAACGTCCTGACTTTC. Its protein product is CSARGEGANVLTF. The genes are TRBV20-1 and TRBJ2-6, with D tentatively TRBD1 or TRBD2 (5 bases each). CDR1 is DFQATT, CDR2 SNEGSKA, per germline (reference sequence). The V gene lost 3 bases and the J gene lost 7 bases, with 10 bases spanning the gap. This CDR3 comprises 13 residues.

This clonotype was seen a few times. Written as DNA, the CDR3 is TGCAGTGCTAGAAACACAGGGCGCCAGAACTATGGCTACACCTTC. It yields the protein CSARNTGRQNYGYTF. This sequence joins TRBV20-1 and TRBJ1-2, with D perhaps matching TRBD1 (6 bases). V was trimmed by 2 bases and J by 2 bases, leaving 15 bases between them. CDR3 length: 15 amino acids. The germline V gene encodes CDR1 DFQATT and CDR2 SNEGSKA (reference sequence).

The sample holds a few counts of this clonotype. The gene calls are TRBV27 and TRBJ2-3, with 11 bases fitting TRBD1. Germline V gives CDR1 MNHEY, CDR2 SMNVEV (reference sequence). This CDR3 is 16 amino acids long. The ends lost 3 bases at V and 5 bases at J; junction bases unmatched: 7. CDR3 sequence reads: CASSFARTGGGDTQYF. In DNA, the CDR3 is TGTGCCAGCAGTTTCGCCCGGACAGGGGGCGGAGATACGCAGTATTTT.

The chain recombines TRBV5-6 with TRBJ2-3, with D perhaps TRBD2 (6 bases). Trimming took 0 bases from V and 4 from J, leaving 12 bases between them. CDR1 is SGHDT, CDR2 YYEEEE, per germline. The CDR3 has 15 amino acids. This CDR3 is CASSLGLLAADTQYF. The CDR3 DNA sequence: TGTGCCAGCAGCTTGGGCTTACTAGCTGCAGATACGCAGTATTTT.

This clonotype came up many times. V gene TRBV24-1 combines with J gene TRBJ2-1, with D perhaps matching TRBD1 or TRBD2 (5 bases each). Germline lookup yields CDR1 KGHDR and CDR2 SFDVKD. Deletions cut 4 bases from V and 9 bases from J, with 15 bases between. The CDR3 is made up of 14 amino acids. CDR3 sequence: CATSEPHTGGEQFF. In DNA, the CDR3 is TGTGCCACCAGTGAACCACACACAGGAGGTGAGCAGTTCTTC.

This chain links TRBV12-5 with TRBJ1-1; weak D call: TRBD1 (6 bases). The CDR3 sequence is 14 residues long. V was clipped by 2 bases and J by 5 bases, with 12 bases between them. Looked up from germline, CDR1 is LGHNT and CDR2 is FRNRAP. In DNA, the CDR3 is TGTGCTAGTGGTTTGCCCCAAGGGGGAACTGAAGCTTTCTTT. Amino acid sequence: CASGLPQGGTEAFF.

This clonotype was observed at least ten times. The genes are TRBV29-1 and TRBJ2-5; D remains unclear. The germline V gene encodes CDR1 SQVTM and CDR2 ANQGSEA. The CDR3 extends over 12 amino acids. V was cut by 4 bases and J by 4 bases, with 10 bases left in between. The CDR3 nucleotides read TGCAGCGTTGTTCCGACGGGAGAGACCCAGTACTTC. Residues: CSVVPTGETQYF.

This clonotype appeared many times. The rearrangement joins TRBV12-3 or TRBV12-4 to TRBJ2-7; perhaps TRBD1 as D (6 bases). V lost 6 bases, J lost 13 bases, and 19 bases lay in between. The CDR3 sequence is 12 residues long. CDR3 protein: CASSSYRDKPYF. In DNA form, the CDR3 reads TGTGCCAGCAGCAGCTACCGGGACAAGCCTTACTTC.

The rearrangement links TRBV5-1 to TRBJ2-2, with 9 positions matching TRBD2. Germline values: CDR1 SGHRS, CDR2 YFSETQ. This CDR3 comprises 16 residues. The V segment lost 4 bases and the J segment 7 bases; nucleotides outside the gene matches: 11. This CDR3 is CASSPRTSVYIGELFF. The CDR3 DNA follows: TGCGCCAGCAGCCCTAGGACTAGCGTGTATATCGGGGAGCTGTTTTTT.

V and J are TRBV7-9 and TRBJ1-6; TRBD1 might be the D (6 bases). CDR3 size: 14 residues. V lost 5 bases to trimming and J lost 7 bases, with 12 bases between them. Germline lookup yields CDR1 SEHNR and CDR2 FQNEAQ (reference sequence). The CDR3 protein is CASSQTGLNSPLHF. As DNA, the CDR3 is TGTGCCAGCAGCCAAACAGGGCTCAATTCACCCCTCCACTTT.

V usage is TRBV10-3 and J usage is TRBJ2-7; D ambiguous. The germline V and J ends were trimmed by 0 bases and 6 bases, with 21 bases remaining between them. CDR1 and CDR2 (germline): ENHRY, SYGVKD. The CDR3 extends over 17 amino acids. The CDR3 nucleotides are TGTGCCATCAGTGAGTCGATTTTTTCGTGGCAGAGAGGCGAGCAGTACTTC. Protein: CAISESIFSWQRGEQYF.

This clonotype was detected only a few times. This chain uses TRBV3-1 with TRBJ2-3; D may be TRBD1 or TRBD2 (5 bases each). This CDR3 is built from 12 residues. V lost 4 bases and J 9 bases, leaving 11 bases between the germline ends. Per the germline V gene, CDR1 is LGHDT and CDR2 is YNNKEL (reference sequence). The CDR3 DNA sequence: TGTGCCAGCAGCCGTGTGGGGGAGACGCAGTATTTT. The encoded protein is CASSRVGETQYF.

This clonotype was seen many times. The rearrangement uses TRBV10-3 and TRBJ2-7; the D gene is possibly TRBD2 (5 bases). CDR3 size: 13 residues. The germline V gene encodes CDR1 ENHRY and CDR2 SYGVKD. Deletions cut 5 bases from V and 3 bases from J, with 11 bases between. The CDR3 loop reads CAISSGIIYEQYF. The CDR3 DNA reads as TGTGCCATCAGTTCGGGGATTATCTACGAGCAGTACTTC.

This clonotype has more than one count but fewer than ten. The CDR3 bases are TGTGCATTGGGGACCGGGGAGCTGTTTTTT. Protein: CALGTGELFF. This sequence joins TRBV10-3 and TRBJ2-2; D unresolved. CDR1 and CDR2 (germline): ENHRY, SYGVKD. The CDR3 contains 10 residues.